The rows below give T cell receptor beta chains drawn from one sample of a study of tumor-infiltrating lymphocytes in primary liver carcinoma. TCRdb recomputed calls from the multiplex PCR reads with MiXCR, one row per CDR3 protein. There are roughly 330,000 distinct CDR3 sequences in the sample; less than 70% occur only once, and about 6% lies in the top ten. Sample: peripheral blood. The receptors here all came from a man between 40 and 49 years old with primary liver carcinoma and hepatitis B virus infection. Both conserved end residues are part of each CDR3. A D gene is named only where the DNA matches it firmly. Clone size is shown for a subset of rows, as once, few, many or a class of expanded clone.

D gene: -; clone size: -; V gene: TRBV11-2; J gene: TRBJ2-5; CDR3 protein: CASSLSWRPKEAGQGQETQYF; CDR3 DNA: TGTGCCAGCAGCTTAAGTTGGAGACCTAAAGAGGCGGGCCAGGGGCAAGAGACCCAGTACTTC
D gene: TRBD2; clone size: -; V gene: TRBV11-2; J gene: TRBJ2-1; CDR3 protein: CVSSPGTSGYNEQFF; CDR3 DNA: TGTGTCAGCAGCCCAGGGACTAGCGGTTACAACGAGCAGTTCTTC
D gene: -; clone size: many; V gene: TRBV11-2; J gene: TRBJ2-5; CDR3 protein: CASSTPPTGETQYF; CDR3 DNA: TGTGCCAGCAGCACCCCCCCGACGGGGGAGACCCAGTACTTC
D gene: TRBD1; clone size: -; V gene: TRBV28; J gene: TRBJ2-7; CDR3 protein: CASSRTTGSDYEQYF; CDR3 DNA: TGTGCCAGCAGTCGAACGACAGGGTCTGACTACGAGCAGTACTTC
D gene: -; clone size: once; V gene: TRBV7-8; J gene: TRBJ1-4; CDR3 protein: CASSSPMATNEKLFF; CDR3 DNA: TGTGCCAGCAGCTCACCTATGGCAACTAATGAAAAACTGTTTTTT
D gene: TRBD2; clone size: many; V gene: TRBV7-9; J gene: TRBJ2-3; CDR3 protein: CASSLGTSGGADTQYF; CDR3 DNA: TGTGCCAGCAGCCTAGGGACTAGCGGAGGGGCAGATACGCAGTATTTT
D gene: -; clone size: many; V gene: TRBV5-4; J gene: TRBJ2-3; CDR3 protein: CAGYAAGKAADTQYF; CDR3 DNA: TGTGCCGGTTATGCGGCAGGGAAGGCGGCAGATACGCAGTATTTT
D gene: -; clone size: -; V gene: TRBV7-8; J gene: TRBJ2-5; CDR3 protein: CASRPWGGQETQYF; CDR3 DNA: TGTGCTAGCAGACCTTGGGGTGGGCAAGAGACCCAGTACTTC
D gene: -; clone size: -; V gene: TRBV28; J gene: TRBJ2-2; CDR3 protein: CASSPGGPNTGELFF; CDR3 DNA: TGTGCCAGCAGTCCCGGCGGTCCGAACACCGGGGAGCTGTTTTTT
D gene: TRBD1; clone size: -; V gene: TRBV5-1; J gene: TRBJ1-6; CDR3 protein: CASTDRAEYSPLHF; CDR3 DNA: TGCGCCAGCACGGACAGGGCGGAGTACTCACCCCTCCACTTT
D gene: -; clone size: many; V gene: TRBV10-3; J gene: TRBJ1-1; CDR3 protein: CAISESQGTTTEAFF; CDR3 DNA: TGTGCCATCAGTGAGTCACAGGGAACTACCACTGAAGCTTTCTTT
D gene: -; clone size: many; V gene: TRBV4-1; J gene: TRBJ2-7; CDR3 protein: CASSMAQNLYEQYF; CDR3 DNA: TGCGCCAGCAGTATGGCACAGAACCTCTACGAGCAGTACTTC
D gene: -; clone size: many; V gene: TRBV6-5; J gene: TRBJ2-1; CDR3 protein: CASTAGGNEQFF; CDR3 DNA: TGTGCCAGCACCGCCGGTGGCAATGAGCAGTTCTTC
D gene: TRBD2; clone size: -; V gene: TRBV12-3/TRBV12-4; J gene: TRBJ2-1; CDR3 protein: CASSSPLGAGGPGEQFF; CDR3 DNA: TGTGCCAGCAGTTCGCCCCTTGGAGCGGGAGGGCCGGGTGAGCAGTTCTTC
D gene: -; clone size: -; V gene: TRBV24-1; J gene: TRBJ2-1; CDR3 protein: CATSDHQLVGHMDEQFF; CDR3 DNA: TGTGCCACCAGTGATCACCAACTAGTAGGGCATATGGATGAGCAGTTCTTC
D gene: -; clone size: -; V gene: TRBV6-2/TRBV6-3; J gene: TRBJ2-2; CDR3 protein: CASSSRQEHYTGELFF; CDR3 DNA: TGTGCCAGCAGTAGCCGACAGGAGCACTACACCGGGGAGCTGTTTTTT
D gene: TRBD1; clone size: -; V gene: TRBV15; J gene: TRBJ2-5; CDR3 protein: CATSNWTGGEETQYF; CDR3 DNA: TGTGCCACCAGCAACTGGACAGGGGGTGAAGAGACCCAGTACTTC
D gene: -; clone size: -; V gene: TRBV11-2; J gene: TRBJ2-7; CDR3 protein: CASSSDMYFYEQYF; CDR3 DNA: TGTGCCAGCAGCTCCGACATGTACTTCTACGAGCAGTACTTC
D gene: -; clone size: few; V gene: TRBV14; J gene: TRBJ2-3; CDR3 protein: CASSQNGGQYF; CDR3 DNA: TGTGCCAGCAGCCAAAACGGGGGACAGTATTTT
D gene: -; clone size: few; V gene: TRBV11-2; J gene: TRBJ2-7; CDR3 protein: CASNSGLLVGLEQYF; CDR3 DNA: TGTGCCAGTAACTCGGGACTCCTAGTAGGGCTCGAGCAGTACTTC
D gene: -; clone size: -; V gene: TRBV6-6; J gene: TRBJ2-4; CDR3 protein: CASGYSGGATAKNIQYF; CDR3 DNA: TGTGCCAGCGGTTACTCGGGTGGCGCTACAGCCAAAAACATTCAGTACTTC
D gene: -; clone size: -; V gene: TRBV5-1; J gene: TRBJ2-7; CDR3 protein: CASSSTGASPYEQYF; CDR3 DNA: TGCGCCAGCAGCTCGACCGGGGCTAGCCCCTACGAGCAGTACTTC
D gene: -; clone size: -; V gene: TRBV29-1; J gene: TRBJ2-7; CDR3 protein: CSVVDYGYEQYF; CDR3 DNA: TGCAGCGTTGTTGACTACGGCTACGAGCAGTACTTC
D gene: -; clone size: -; V gene: TRBV10-1; J gene: TRBJ2-1; CDR3 protein: CASSGANEQFF; CDR3 DNA: TGCGCCAGCAGTGGGGCTAATGAGCAGTTCTTC
D gene: -; clone size: few; V gene: TRBV5-6; J gene: TRBJ1-2; CDR3 protein: CASSLAGAEVVDGYTF; CDR3 DNA: TGTGCCAGCAGCTTGGCAGGGGCTGAAGTGGTAGATGGCTACACCTTC
D gene: -; clone size: few; V gene: TRBV13; J gene: TRBJ1-2; CDR3 protein: CASSLGRSSRGGYTF; CDR3 DNA: TGTGCCAGCAGCTTAGGCCGTAGCTCACGAGGAGGCTACACCTTC
D gene: TRBD1; clone size: -; V gene: TRBV6-5; J gene: TRBJ2-1; CDR3 protein: CTSRGWAGGYNEQFF; CDR3 DNA: TGTACCAGCAGGGGCTGGGCAGGGGGATACAATGAGCAGTTCTTC
D gene: -; clone size: -; V gene: TRBV4-1; J gene: TRBJ2-7; CDR3 protein: CASSPSGIGTSGQYF; CDR3 DNA: TGCGCCAGCAGCCCTAGTGGGATAGGGACCTCCGGGCAGTACTTC
D gene: -; clone size: -; V gene: TRBV28; J gene: TRBJ2-5; CDR3 protein: CASSLMGPFHQETQYF; CDR3 DNA: TGTGCCAGCAGTTTAATGGGTCCGTTCCACCAAGAGACCCAGTACTTC
D gene: TRBD1; clone size: -; V gene: TRBV28; J gene: TRBJ2-7; CDR3 protein: CASSSTGDEQYF; CDR3 DNA: TGTGCCAGCAGTTCTACAGGGGACGAGCAGTACTTC
D gene: -; clone size: -; V gene: TRBV29-1; J gene: TRBJ2-3; CDR3 protein: CSVKGGGANTDTQYF; CDR3 DNA: TGCAGCGTTAAGGGGGGGGGAGCGAACACAGATACGCAGTATTTT
D gene: TRBD2; clone size: few; V gene: TRBV28; J gene: TRBJ2-7; CDR3 protein: CASSWTSWGEQYF; CDR3 DNA: TGTGCCAGCAGTTGGACTAGCTGGGGCGAGCAGTACTTC
D gene: -; clone size: -; V gene: TRBV6-1; J gene: TRBJ1-5; CDR3 protein: CASRTQNNQHQHF; CDR3 DNA: TGTGCCAGCAGGACACAGAACAATCAGCACCAGCATTTT
D gene: TRBD1; clone size: many; V gene: TRBV12-3/TRBV12-4; J gene: TRBJ2-1; CDR3 protein: CASSYPAGTGGYNEQFF; CDR3 DNA: TGTGCCAGCAGTTACCCAGCCGGGACAGGGGGCTACAATGAGCAGTTCTTC
D gene: -; clone size: -; V gene: TRBV7-9; J gene: TRBJ1-1; CDR3 protein: CVSSLATTSTEAFF; CDR3 DNA: TGTGTTAGCAGCTTAGCCACGACAAGCACTGAAGCTTTCTTT
D gene: -; clone size: -; V gene: TRBV5-6; J gene: TRBJ1-2; CDR3 protein: CASSLVGIAYGYTF; CDR3 DNA: TGTGCCAGCAGCTTGGTGGGCATCGCCTATGGCTACACCTTC
D gene: TRBD1; clone size: -; V gene: TRBV11-2; J gene: TRBJ1-5; CDR3 protein: CASSLRTGSQPQHF; CDR3 DNA: TGTGCCAGCAGTTTACGGACAGGGAGTCAGCCCCAGCATTTT
D gene: -; clone size: -; V gene: TRBV5-4; J gene: TRBJ1-1; CDR3 protein: CASSFGLSSTEAFF; CDR3 DNA: TGTGCCAGCAGCTTTGGATTAAGTAGCACTGAAGCTTTCTTT
D gene: TRBD2; clone size: many; V gene: TRBV29-1; J gene: TRBJ2-2; CDR3 protein: CSVEAGGGTGELFF; CDR3 DNA: TGCAGCGTAGAAGCGGGAGGTGGCACCGGGGAGCTGTTTTTT
D gene: -; clone size: -; V gene: TRBV30; J gene: TRBJ2-6; CDR3 protein: CDWSILTGANVLTF; CDR3 DNA: TGTGACTGGAGCATACTTACTGGGGCCAACGTCCTGACTTTC
D gene: -; clone size: -; V gene: TRBV11-2; J gene: TRBJ2-7; CDR3 protein: CASSPTGDFNEQYF; CDR3 DNA: TGTGCCAGCAGCCCCACCGGCGATTTTAACGAGCAGTACTTC
D gene: TRBD2; clone size: -; V gene: TRBV19; J gene: TRBJ2-3; CDR3 protein: CATRDGGTSGSTDTQYF; CDR3 DNA: TGTGCCACCAGAGACGGTGGGACTAGCGGAAGCACAGATACGCAGTATTTT
D gene: -; clone size: once; V gene: TRBV14; J gene: TRBJ2-7; CDR3 protein: CASGQDIGSYEQYF; CDR3 DNA: TGTGCCAGCGGCCAAGATATTGGGTCCTACGAGCAGTACTTC
D gene: TRBD1; clone size: -; V gene: TRBV4-1; J gene: TRBJ2-7; CDR3 protein: CATSPRDRSYEQYF; CDR3 DNA: TGCGCCACCAGCCCCCGGGACAGATCCTACGAGCAGTACTTC
D gene: -; clone size: -; V gene: TRBV11-2; J gene: TRBJ2-1; CDR3 protein: CASSLGVGRVNEQFF; CDR3 DNA: TGTGCCAGCAGCTTAGGCGTGGGACGGGTGAATGAGCAGTTCTTT
D gene: -; clone size: -; V gene: TRBV11-2; J gene: TRBJ2-7; CDR3 protein: CAGSRGTESPHEQYF; CDR3 DNA: TGTGCCGGCAGCCGTGGGACGGAGAGTCCCCACGAGCAGTACTTC
D gene: TRBD2; clone size: -; V gene: TRBV11-2; J gene: TRBJ2-5; CDR3 protein: CARSLGFAGGTEETQYF; CDR3 DNA: TGTGCCAGAAGCTTAGGGTTCGCGGGAGGGACGGAGGAGACCCAGTACTTC
D gene: TRBD2; clone size: -; V gene: TRBV11-2; J gene: TRBJ2-3; CDR3 protein: CVSSFSGSTDTQYF; CDR3 DNA: TGTGTCAGCAGCTTCAGCGGGAGTACAGATACGCAGTATTTT
D gene: TRBD1; clone size: -; V gene: TRBV6-1; J gene: TRBJ1-5; CDR3 protein: CASSEGTGDSKQPQLF; CDR3 DNA: TGTGCCAGCAGTGAAGGGACAGGCGATAGCAAACAGCCCCAGCTTTTT
D gene: -; clone size: few; V gene: TRBV6-1; J gene: TRBJ2-7; CDR3 protein: CASSESRTTYEQYF; CDR3 DNA: TGTGCCAGCAGTGAATCCAGGACTACCTACGAGCAGTACTTC